Following are 27 T cell receptor beta chains from one sample sequenced in a study of shared clonotypes between healthy human individuals. Assay used: immunoSEQ multiplex PCR; TCRdb lists only in-frame clones, some missing. The sample holds roughly 2.2 million clones, approximately 90% seen once. Sequenced material: naive CD4+ T cells from PBMCs. Subset defined: CD45RA+ positively selected. The origin of the receptors is a man younger than 30 in good health. Some clones in this sample may be carry-over from other donors' samples.

Written as DNA, the CDR3 is TGTGCCAGCAGCTTATCCCGGGAGGGTTCGAATGAGCAGTTCTTC. Its protein product is CASSLSREGSNEQFF. The chain is built from TRBV7-3 and TRBJ2-1, with TRBD2 matching 8 bases. J was trimmed by 7 bases and V by 2 bases; bases with no gene match: 7. This CDR3 is 15 amino acids long. Germline CDR1 is SGHTA and CDR2 is FQGTGA.

This clone was counted only a few times. The rearrangement links TRBV7-9 to TRBJ1-1; no reliable D call. V dropped 5 bases and J dropped 6 bases, with 10 bases sitting between them. The CDR3 consists of 12 residues. CDR1 is SEHNR, CDR2 FQNEAQ, per germline (reference sequence). The CDR3 protein is CASSPPPSEAFF. CDR3 coding DNA: TGTGCCAGCAGCCCGCCACCGTCTGAAGCTTTCTTT.

A single count supports this clone. Compared with germline, one end of the junction differs, possibly owing to a read error. This sequence joins TRBV7-2 and TRBJ2-1, with 11 bases that match TRBD2. The V gene's germline CDR1 is SGHTA and CDR2 FQGNSA. There are 15 residues in the CDR3. The CDR3 protein is CASSLAGGSHNEQFF. The CDR3 nucleotides are TGTGCCAGCAGCCTAGCGGGAGGTTCCCACAATGAGCAGTTCTTC.

This clone was counted only a few times. The chain is built from TRBV5-1 and TRBJ1-2; 9 bases are shared with TRBD1. Per the germline V gene, CDR1 is SGHRS and CDR2 is YFSETQ. V lost 3 bases to trimming and J lost 5 bases; unmatched junction nucleotides: 5. The CDR3 consists of 14 residues. CDR3 nucleotide sequence: TGCGCCAGCAGCTCCGGACAGGGGATGTATGGCTACACCTTC. It translates to CASSSGQGMYGYTF. The full variable domain, in which reference TRBV5-1 and TRBJ1-2 provide the parts outside the CDR3, is KAGVTQTPRYLIKTRGQQVTLSCSPISGHRSVSWYQQTPGQGLQFLFEYFSETQRNKGNFPGRFSGRQFSNSRSEMNVSTLELGDSALYLCASSSGQGMYGYTFGSGTRLTVV.

This sequence joins TRBV28 and TRBJ2-4; D call uncertain. The germline gives CDR1 MDHEN, CDR2 SYDVKM. The CDR3 is made up of 18 amino acids. Between the trimmed V and J ends, which lost 6 bases and 0 bases, there was a span of 21 bases. CDR3 nucleotide sequence: TGTGCCAGCAGGGGCCTATGGCAGAACTCACTAGCCAAAAACATTCAGTACTTC. It codes for CASRGLWQNSLAKNIQYF.

This chain joins TRBV21-1 and TRBJ2-1; TRBD2 is taken as the D call from the table, unchecked against the DNA. TRBV21-1 is a pseudogene segment. This CDR3 contains 14 residues. The CDR3 DNA follows: TGTGCCAGCAGAGCTAGCGGGTCCTACAATGAGCAGTTCTTC. Its translation is CASRASGSYNEQFF.

The gene calls are TRBV7-9 and TRBJ1-3; D might be TRBD1 (6 bases). CDR1 is SEHNR and CDR2 is FQNEAQ in the germline V gene (reference sequence). The CDR3 covers 13 residues. V shed 9 bases and J shed 1 base, with 10 bases lying between them. Here the CDR3 reads CASRQVSGNTIYF. CDR3 in DNA: TGTGCCAGTCGACAGGTGTCTGGAAACACCATATATTTT.

This chain links TRBV7-2 with TRBJ2-7; no firm D call. Germline values: CDR1 SGHTA, CDR2 FQGNSA. The CDR3 length is 14 residues. Trimming cost V 2 bases and J 2 bases, with 10 bases left between them. The CDR3 is CASSLLGNAYEQYF. As DNA, the CDR3 is TGTGCCAGCAGCTTATTAGGAAATGCCTACGAGCAGTACTTC.

This clone was seen a handful of times. The rearrangement links TRBV19 to TRBJ1-5; 12 bases are shared with TRBD1. V gave up 6 bases and J gave up 4 bases; unmatched junction bases: 4. The CDR3 has 15 residues. Germline V CDR1 and CDR2: LNHDA, SQIVND (reference sequence). CDR3 in amino acids: CASRLGQGANQPQHF. The CDR3 bases are TGTGCCAGTAGGTTGGGACAGGGGGCTAATCAGCCCCAGCATTTT.

V and J are TRBV6-5 and TRBJ2-7; D uncertain. V lost 3 bases to trimming and J lost 3 bases, with 12 bases between them. The CDR3 spans 14 residues. In germline, CDR1 is MNHEY, CDR2 SVGAGI. CDR3 DNA: TGTGCCAGCAGTTATGGGCGACTCGGCTACGAGCAGTACTTC. Its translation is CASSYGRLGYEQYF.

V usage is TRBV19 and J usage is TRBJ1-2; no definite D call. V shed 3 bases and J shed 10 bases, with 18 bases lying between them. The CDR3 has 14 residues. The germline CDR1 and CDR2 sequences are LNHDA and SQIVND (reference sequence). CDR3 amino acids: CASSIQRQALDYTF. The CDR3, as DNA: TGTGCCAGTAGTATTCAGCGGCAGGCCTTAGACTACACCTTC.

The chain joins TRBV6-5 to TRBJ2-7; 11 nucleotides line up with TRBD2. J gave up 7 bases and V 0 bases, and 5 bases lay outside the gene matches. The CDR3 has 15 residues. Per the germline V gene, CDR1 is MNHEY and CDR2 is SVGAGI. This chain's CDR3 is CASSYSTSGSGEQYF. The CDR3 DNA is TGTGCCAGCAGTTACTCTACTAGCGGGAGTGGTGAGCAGTACTTC.

This clone was observed a few times. J is TRBJ1-1 and V is TRBV2; D uncertain. The length of the CDR3 is 13 residues. Germline values: CDR1 SNHLY, CDR2 FYNNEI. Trimming left V 0 bases short and J 11 bases short, with 13 bases between. The CDR3 spells CASSEAMGFQAFF. CDR3 in DNA: TGTGCCAGCAGTGAAGCGATGGGTTTTCAGGCTTTCTTT.

This rearrangement joins TRBV7-2 to TRBJ2-1; D not certain. The CDR3 contains 13 residues. V lost 5 bases to trimming and J lost 6 bases, with 11 bases between them. The germline gives CDR1 SGHTA, CDR2 FQGNSA. This chain's CDR3 is CASSQRWLNEQFF. CDR3 nucleotide sequence: TGTGCCAGCAGCCAACGATGGCTCAATGAGCAGTTCTTC.

This chain connects TRBV19 to TRBJ2-5; D uncertain. Trimming removed 3 bases at V and 7 bases at J, with 15 bases between. Germline assignment: CDR1 LNHDA and CDR2 SQIVND (reference sequence). This CDR3 is built from 14 residues. The CDR3 sequence is CASSIRSSGTTQYF. DNA of the CDR3: TGTGCCAGTAGTATTCGGTCCTCCGGTACGACCCAGTACTTC.

This chain joins TRBV18 and TRBJ2-1; a possible D gene is TRBD2 (5 bases). The CDR3 covers 13 residues. The V end was cut by 2 bases, the J end by 9 bases, with 11 bases between. Germline V lookup: CDR1 KGHSH, CDR2 LQKENI. The DNA of the CDR3 is TGTGCCAGCTCACCAACGAGGGAGCCTGAGCAGTTCTTC. It codes for CASSPTREPEQFF. The full variable domain, rest sourced from reference TRBV18 and TRBJ2-1, is NAGVMQNPRHLVRRRGQEARLRCSPMKGHSHVYWYRQLPEEGLKFMVYLQKENIIDESGMPKERFSAEFPKEGPSILRIQQVVRGDSAAYFCASSPTREPEQFFGPGTRLTVL.

The chain combines TRBV5-1 with TRBJ2-7; a possible D gene is TRBD2 (5 bases). The germline V gene has CDR1 SGHRS and CDR2 YFSETQ. The CDR3 contains 14 residues. V was cut by 3 bases and J by 4 bases, with 14 bases left in between. CDR3 residues: CASSYVSRGYEQYF. CDR3 sequence (DNA): TGCGCCAGCAGCTACGTTTCCCGGGGATACGAGCAGTACTTC.

With regard to this clone: Other DNA variants within this sample encode the same CDR3. The chain recombines TRBV28 with TRBJ2-3, with D maybe TRBD2 (5 bases). Per germline, CDR1 MDHEN and CDR2 SYDVKM. The CDR3 is made up of 15 amino acids. The V end was cut by 3 bases, the J end by 0 bases, with 10 bases between. The CDR3 here is CASSLAGLSTDTQYF. The CDR3 bases are TGTGCCAGCAGTTTGGCGGGTCTTAGCACAGATACGCAGTATTTT.

This sequence joins TRBV7-2 and TRBJ2-1; 9 bases match TRBD2. Germline CDR1 and CDR2: SGHTA and FQGNSA. This CDR3 comprises 17 residues. V was clipped by 5 bases and J by 6 bases; unmatched bases: 14. The CDR3 DNA follows: TGTGCCAGCAGCCCCATCGCGACTAGCGGAGGGGGCAATGAGCAGTTCTTC. It is translated as CASSPIATSGGGNEQFF.

The chain uses TRBV11-2 and TRBJ1-1; D gene ambiguous. The CDR3 length is 14 residues. Germline V gene sequence: CDR1 SGHAT, CDR2 FQNNGV. Trimming left V 1 base short and J 1 base short, with 7 bases between. The CDR3 sequence: CASSLAPENTEAFF. DNA of the CDR3: TGTGCCAGCAGCTTAGCACCGGAGAACACTGAAGCTTTCTTT.

The chain employs TRBV30 and TRBJ1-2, with D unresolved. The ends were cut back, 1 base at V and 2 bases at J, with 8 bases in the middle. The CDR3 has 13 residues. Germline V gives CDR1 GTSNPN, CDR2 SVGIG (reference sequence). As DNA, the CDR3 is TGTGCCTGGAGTGGCGGGTTGAACTATGGCTACACCTTC. Its translation: CAWSGGLNYGYTF.

The V gene is TRBV4-2, the J gene TRBJ2-3; TRBD2 matches at 12 bases. Germline V gives CDR1 LGHNA, CDR2 YNFKEQ. CDR3 length: 16 amino acids. V trimming: 4 bases; J trimming: 2 bases; junction bases outside the gene matches: 4. DNA for the CDR3: TGTGCCAGCAGCCGAGGGACTAGCGGGTACACAGATACGCAGTATTTT. This translates into CASSRGTSGYTDTQYF.

The V and J genes are TRBV2 and TRBJ1-2; D ambiguous. Trimming removed 6 bases at V and 0 bases at J, with 11 bases between. CDR1 is SNHLY, CDR2 FYNNEI, per germline. The CDR3 sequence is 14 residues long. CDR3 loop: CASSRQESNYGYTF. As DNA, the CDR3 is TGTGCCAGCAGCCGCCAAGAGTCTAACTATGGCTACACCTTC. The full variable domain, in which reference TRBV2 and TRBJ1-2 provide the parts outside the CDR3, is EPEVTQTPSHQVTQMGQEVILRCVPISNHLYFYWYRQILGQKVEFLVSFYNNEISEKSEIFDDQFSVERPDGSNFTLKIRSTKLEDSAMYFCASSRQESNYGYTFGSGTRLTVV.

This chain joins TRBV25-1 and TRBJ1-2; D is uncertain. This CDR3 comprises 12 residues. V lost 5 bases, J lost 7 bases, and 11 bases lay in between. Germline V gives CDR1 MGHDK, CDR2 SYGVNS. The CDR3 coding sequence is TGTGCCAGCAGTTCCATGGACCGTGGCTACACCTTC. Its translation is CASSSMDRGYTF.

This clone occurred a few times. The chain recombines TRBV21-1 with TRBJ1-5; the D call of TRBD1 is as the table states it, not checked on the DNA. TRBV21-1 is described as a pseudogene. The CDR3 is 18 amino acids. CDR3 DNA sequence: TGTGCCAGCAGCAAACCCTCCAGGGGGAATAAGAGCAATCAGCCCCAGCATTTT. Protein sequence: CASSKPSRGNKSNQPQHF.

The chain is built from TRBV5-1 and TRBJ2-5, with D maybe TRBD2 (6 bases). The germline V gene has CDR1 SGHRS and CDR2 YFSETQ. The CDR3 loop spans 14 amino acids. The V and J ends lost 1 base and 5 bases respectively, with 12 bases between them. The CDR3: CASSLFSGEETQYF. The DNA for the CDR3 is TGCGCCAGCAGCTTGTTCTCGGGAGAGGAGACCCAGTACTTC.

The chain carries TRBV9 and TRBJ2-1; TRBD2 matches at 13 bases. CDR1 is SGDLS and CDR2 is YYNGEE in the germline V gene. The CDR3 totals 16 residues. V shed 3 bases, J shed 3 bases, and the junction held 3 bases outside the gene matches. The CDR3 bases are TGTGCCAGCAGCGATGGGACTAGCGGGAACTACAATGAGCAGTTCTTC. This codes for CASSDGTSGNYNEQFF.